Listed below are T cell receptor beta chains from one sample, sequenced in a study of T-cell reconstitution after alpha-beta-depleted transplantation in children. One entry per CDR3 protein, called by TCRdb with MiXCR from the PCR reads. The repertoire holds 700,000 or so distinct CDR3 sequences, with around 14% as singletons. The input for sequencing was PBMCs, taken before TCRalphabeta/CD19-depleted stem cell transplant. The receptors here all came from a girl aged 2-15 years with congenital amegakaryocytic thrombocytopenia, due to receive a stem cell transplant. Each CDR3 is given with its conserved first and last residue. D genes are given only for firm matches. Clone size appears in some rows only: once, few, many, or a class for an expanded clone.

D: NA
V: TRBV5-5
size: NA
J: TRBJ1-5
CDR3: CASSYGMGQPQHF
DNA: TGTGCCAGCAGCTACGGAATGGGTCAGCCCCAGCATTTT

D: NA
V: TRBV12-3/TRBV12-4
size: many
J: TRBJ2-7
CDR3: CASSTWTVSYEQYF
DNA: TGTGCCAGCAGTACCTGGACGGTCTCCTACGAGCAGTACTTC

D: NA
V: TRBV11-3
size: NA
J: TRBJ2-1
CDR3: CASSSNRSSYYNEQFF
DNA: TGTGCCAGCAGCTCCAATCGATCTTCATACTACAATGAGCAGTTCTTC

D: NA
V: TRBV5-1
size: NA
J: TRBJ2-5
CDR3: CASSPIFQGTSSETQSF
DNA: TGCGCCAGCAGCCCCATTTTTCAGGGGACTTCTTCAGAGACCCAGTCCTTC

D: NA
V: TRBV6-1
size: NA
J: TRBJ2-6
CDR3: CASMGGRVNVLTF
DNA: TGTGCCAGCATGGGTGGGCGGGTCAACGTCCTGACTTTC

D: NA
V: TRBV5-1
size: many
J: TRBJ2-3
CDR3: CASSLQYSGTSTDTQYF
DNA: TGCGCCAGCAGCCTGCAATATAGCGGAACTAGCACAGATACGCAGTATTTT

D: TRBD2
V: TRBV5-1
size: NA
J: TRBJ2-7
CDR3: CASSLGIAGPLTGEQYF
DNA: TGCGCCAGCAGCTTGGGGATAGCGGGTCCTCTAACGGGGGAGCAGTACTTC

D: NA
V: TRBV5-1
size: many
J: TRBJ1-4
CDR3: CASSLDPANEKLFF
DNA: TGCGCCAGCAGCTTGGATCCGGCTAATGAAAAACTGTTTTTT

D: TRBD2
V: TRBV10-3
size: NA
J: TRBJ2-1
CDR3: CAISNGNNRLAGGPASYNEQFF
DNA: TGTGCCATCAGTAACGGTAATAATAGACTAGCGGGTGGGCCTGCGTCCTACAATGAGCAGTTCTTC

D: NA
V: TRBV11-2
size: NA
J: TRBJ2-7
CDR3: CASSLDVGVYEQYF
DNA: TGTGCCAGCAGCTTAGATGTCGGGGTTTACGAGCAGTACTTC

D: TRBD2
V: TRBV28
size: many
J: TRBJ2-3
CDR3: CASSSSLAGGLTQYF
DNA: TGTGCCAGCAGCAGCTCACTAGCGGGAGGCTTAACGCAGTATTTT

D: TRBD2
V: TRBV5-1
size: NA
J: TRBJ2-3
CDR3: CASSYVTTSIPDTQYF
DNA: TGCGCCAGCAGCTACGTCACGACTAGCATCCCTGATACGCAGTATTTT

D: NA
V: TRBV20-1
size: many
J: TRBJ2-7
CDR3: CSARGEAGSLYEQYF
DNA: TGCAGTGCGAGGGGGGAAGCGGGATCTCTCTACGAGCAGTACTTC

D: NA
V: TRBV5-1
size: NA
J: TRBJ2-7
CDR3: CASRRTVTSYEQYF
DNA: TGCGCCAGCAGGCGGACAGTCACCTCCTACGAGCAGTACTTC

D: NA
V: TRBV7-2
size: NA
J: TRBJ1-1
CDR3: CASSLPTGAANTEAFF
DNA: TGTGCCAGCAGCTTACCCACTGGGGCGGCGAACACTGAAGCTTTCTTT

D: NA
V: TRBV20-1
size: many
J: TRBJ2-7
CDR3: CSARGAGVDSYEQYF
DNA: TGCAGTGCCCGGGGGGCGGGGGTAGACTCCTACGAGCAGTACTTC

D: NA
V: TRBV20-1
size: many
J: TRBJ2-3
CDR3: CGAAFSTDTQYF
DNA: TGCGGGGCGGCGTTTAGCACAGATACGCAGTATTTT

D: NA
V: TRBV20-1
size: many
J: TRBJ1-5
CDR3: CSASKGVNQPQHF
DNA: TGCAGTGCTTCTAAGGGGGTTAATCAGCCCCAGCATTTT

D: NA
V: TRBV20-1
size: many
J: TRBJ2-7
CDR3: CSATAGDYEQYF
DNA: TGCAGTGCTACGGCAGGTGACTACGAGCAGTACTTC

D: NA
V: TRBV7-9
size: many
J: TRBJ2-7
CDR3: CASSGGTQVYEQYF
DNA: TGTGCCAGCAGCGGTGGGACACAAGTCTACGAGCAGTACTTC

D: NA
V: TRBV29-1
size: few
J: TRBJ2-5
CDR3: CSVDTGLGETQYF
DNA: TGCAGCGTGGATACAGGTTTGGGCGAGACCCAGTACTTC

D: TRBD2
V: TRBV6-5
size: few
J: TRBJ2-1
CDR3: CASSTRLARSYNEQFF
DNA: TGTGCCAGCAGTACCCGACTAGCGCGATCCTACAATGAGCAGTTCTTC

D: TRBD1
V: TRBV10-3
size: NA
J: TRBJ2-7
CDR3: CAISPRQGTYEQYF
DNA: TGTGCCATATCGCCCCGACAGGGAACCTACGAGCAGTACTTC

D: TRBD2
V: TRBV7-6
size: NA
J: TRBJ2-7
CDR3: CASSPGRLAVTSYEQYF
DNA: TGTGCCAGCAGCCCCGGTCGTCTAGCGGTGACCTCCTACGAGCAGTACTTC

D: TRBD2
V: TRBV4-2
size: many
J: TRBJ2-3
CDR3: CASSPGLGRADTQYF
DNA: TGTGCCAGCAGCCCAGGACTAGGTCGGGCAGATACGCAGTATTTT

D: TRBD2
V: TRBV29-1
size: NA
J: TRBJ2-5
CDR3: CSVDRTSGSQTQYF
DNA: TGCAGCGTTGATAGGACTAGCGGGAGCCAGACCCAGTACTTC

D: NA
V: TRBV5-1
size: many
J: TRBJ1-2
CDR3: CASSLLGILDDGYTF
DNA: TGCGCCAGCAGCTTGTTGGGAATCCTAGATGATGGCTACACCTTC

D: TRBD2
V: TRBV9
size: NA
J: TRBJ2-1
CDR3: CASSVASGRMYEQFF
DNA: TGTGCCAGCAGCGTAGCTAGCGGGAGGATGTATGAGCAGTTCTTC

D: TRBD1
V: TRBV20-1
size: many
J: TRBJ1-2
CDR3: CSASTRDRHGYTF
DNA: TGCAGTGCTAGCACCCGGGACAGACATGGCTACACCTTC

D: TRBD2
V: TRBV5-1
size: NA
J: TRBJ2-1
CDR3: CASTTQGAGDPYNEQFF
DNA: TGCGCCAGCACTACCCAGGGAGCGGGAGATCCTTACAATGAGCAGTTCTTC

D: NA
V: TRBV5-1
size: NA
J: TRBJ2-5
CDR3: CASSLGQTQYF
DNA: TGCGCCAGCAGCTTGGGACAGACCCAGTACTTC

D: NA
V: TRBV11-2
size: NA
J: TRBJ2-1
CDR3: CASSLLTVDNEQFF
DNA: TGTGCCAGCAGCCTATTGACAGTGGACAATGAGCAGTTCTTC

D: TRBD2
V: TRBV11-1
size: few
J: TRBJ2-3
CDR3: CASSSGTSGSERSTDTQYF
DNA: TGTGCCAGCAGCTCGGGGACTAGCGGGAGTGAGCGGAGCACAGATACGCAGTATTTT

D: NA
V: TRBV7-2
size: NA
J: TRBJ2-5
CDR3: CASSQARRQETQYF
DNA: TGTGCCAGCAGCCAGGCTAGGCGGCAAGAGACCCAGTACTTC